This T cell receptor (beta chain) was found in a study of blood T cells in healthy people across ages. Together with a sample-barcoded 5' primer, a J-beta primer mix was included in a second PCR lasting roughly 6 to 12 cycles. Using its own MiXCR run on the 5' RACE reads, TCRdb lists one record per CDR3 protein. This table has about 1.1 million distinct CDR3 sequences, around two fifths appearing once. Study-level results: A strong correlation was seen between TCR beta diversity and naive T cell percentage.

This clonotype was counted only a few times. Its specificity is unknown. The CDR3 length is 14 residues. Germline V lookup: CDR1 SGHAT, CDR2 FQDESV (reference sequence). The rearrangement links TRBV11-1 to TRBJ2-1; 8 nucleotides agree with TRBD1. The assigned J gene may be wrong: the sequence end matches TRBJ2-7 better. The source of this sequence is a young man in good health. The sequenced sample was blood. CDR3 region: CASSERRTGNEQYF. The CDR3, as DNA: TGTGCCAGCAGCGAAAGAAGGACAGGGAATGAGCAGTACTTC.